The rows below give T cell receptor beta chains drawn from one sample of a study of shared clonotypes between healthy human individuals. Clones were read by immunoSEQ multiplex PCR, and TCRdb kept only the in-frame ones, dropping some. The sample shows 180,000 or so clones, around 93% of them seen only once. What was sequenced was naive CD4+ T cells sorted from blood. The receptors derive from a woman between 25 and 40 years old in good health. Both conserved end residues are part of each CDR3. Fields, in order: clone size, D gene, J gene, V gene, CDR3 protein, CDR3 DNA. A D gene is named only where the DNA matches it firmly. For some rows the clone size is stated as once, few or many, or as a class when expanded; others skip it.

abundance: -; d_gene: -; j_gene: TRBJ2-7; v_gene: TRBV28; CDR3aa: CASCEGAVHEQYF; CDR3nt: TGTGCCAGCTGTGAAGGGGCAGTCCACGAGCAGTACTTC
abundance: -; d_gene: -; j_gene: TRBJ2-2; v_gene: TRBV5-1; CDR3aa: CASERGLAGHTGELFF; CDR3nt: TGCGCCAGCGAGAGGGGGCTAGCGGGTCACACCGGGGAGCTGTTTTTT
abundance: -; d_gene: TRBD2; j_gene: TRBJ2-7; v_gene: TRBV7-9; CDR3aa: CASSLGRTRDQGGEQYF; CDR3nt: TGTGCCAGCAGCTTAGGAAGGACTAGGGACCAGGGCGGCGAGCAGTACTTC
abundance: -; d_gene: -; j_gene: TRBJ2-7; v_gene: TRBV28; CDR3aa: CASSSGSLSSYEQYF; CDR3nt: TGTGCCAGCAGTTCTGGGTCTCTGAGCTCCTACGAGCAGTACTTC
abundance: -; d_gene: -; j_gene: TRBJ1-1; v_gene: TRBV15; CDR3aa: CATSRPSTGLRNTEAFF; CDR3nt: TGTGCCACCAGCAGACCTAGTACAGGGCTCCGGAACACTGAAGCTTTCTTT
abundance: -; d_gene: TRBD1; j_gene: TRBJ1-2; v_gene: TRBV27; CDR3aa: CASTKWEGATGYTF; CDR3nt: TGTGCCAGCACCAAATGGGAGGGGGCAACTGGCTACACCTTC
abundance: -; d_gene: -; j_gene: TRBJ1-4; v_gene: TRBV10-3; CDR3aa: CAISELPLQGLSNEKLFF; CDR3nt: TGTGCCATCAGTGAGCTTCCCCTACAGGGACTAAGTAATGAAAAACTGTTTTTT
abundance: -; d_gene: -; j_gene: TRBJ1-1; v_gene: TRBV15; CDR3aa: CATSLSSGQAFF; CDR3nt: TGTGCCACCAGCCTCAGCTCAGGGCAGGCTTTCTTT
abundance: -; d_gene: TRBD2; j_gene: TRBJ2-4; v_gene: TRBV28; CDR3aa: CASSFVPGAGVNIQYF; CDR3nt: TGTGCCAGCAGTTTTGTTCCGGGAGCGGGAGTGAACATTCAGTACTTC
abundance: -; d_gene: TRBD2; j_gene: TRBJ2-7; v_gene: TRBV5-8; CDR3aa: CASSLGRIAGSLGEQYF; CDR3nt: TGTGCCAGCAGCTTGGGGCGTATAGCGGGATCCCTCGGGGAGCAGTACTTC
abundance: -; d_gene: TRBD1; j_gene: TRBJ1-5; v_gene: TRBV10-3; CDR3aa: CATGTAADQPQHF; CDR3nt: TGTGCCACTGGGACAGCCGCAGACCAGCCCCAGCATTTT
abundance: -; d_gene: -; j_gene: TRBJ1-3; v_gene: TRBV28; CDR3aa: CASSPRGSGNTIYF; CDR3nt: TGTGCCAGCAGCCCCCGGGGCAGTGGAAACACCATATATTTT
abundance: -; d_gene: -; j_gene: TRBJ1-2; v_gene: TRBV29-1; CDR3aa: CSVPIGIHGYTF; CDR3nt: TGCAGCGTTCCTATAGGGATTCATGGCTACACCTTC
abundance: few; d_gene: TRBD1; j_gene: TRBJ1-3; v_gene: TRBV28; CDR3aa: CASGGTGRGNTIYF; CDR3nt: TGTGCCAGCGGCGGGACAGGGCGCGGAAACACCATATATTTT
abundance: -; d_gene: TRBD2; j_gene: TRBJ2-7; v_gene: TRBV10-3; CDR3aa: CAISESTSETYEQYF; CDR3nt: TGTGCCATCAGTGAATCTACTAGCGAGACCTACGAGCAGTACTTC
abundance: once; d_gene: TRBD2; j_gene: TRBJ2-7; v_gene: TRBV28; CDR3aa: CASSFRTSGSGYEQYF; CDR3nt: TGTGCCAGCAGTTTTAGGACTAGCGGGAGTGGGTACGAGCAGTACTTC
abundance: -; d_gene: -; j_gene: TRBJ2-7; v_gene: TRBV5-1; CDR3aa: CASSLMADYEQYF; CDR3nt: TGCGCCAGCAGCTTGATGGCAGACTACGAGCAGTACTTC
abundance: -; d_gene: -; j_gene: TRBJ1-2; v_gene: TRBV28; CDR3aa: CASSFGGEGYGYTF; CDR3nt: TGTGCCAGCAGTTTTGGGGGTGAGGGCTATGGCTACACCTTC
abundance: -; d_gene: TRBD1; j_gene: TRBJ1-1; v_gene: TRBV28; CDR3aa: CASRGTGVSTEAFF; CDR3nt: TGTGCCAGCAGGGGGACAGGGGTTTCCACTGAAGCTTTCTTT
abundance: -; d_gene: TRBD1; j_gene: TRBJ2-7; v_gene: TRBV19; CDR3aa: CASSTGQGPYEQYF; CDR3nt: TGTGCCAGTAGTACGGGACAGGGGCCCTACGAGCAGTACTTC